One and the same sample provided the 32 T cell receptor beta chains below, sequenced in a study of Graves' ophthalmopathy and Graves' hyperthyroidism. Transcripts of RNA were the source for amplifying TCR beta CDR3 regions. First-round RT-PCR with HTBI primers preceded a second-round multiplex PCR. TCRdb re-analysed the multiplex PCR reads in MiXCR, keeping a single row per CDR3 protein. The sample lists hundreds of thousands of distinct CDR3 sequences; about 38% were seen once. The sequenced sample was peripheral blood. The receptors were gathered from an adult man with Graves' ophthalmopathy.

A few counts support this clonotype. V usage is TRBV7-2 and J usage is TRBJ2-5; 11 nucleotides agree with TRBD2. Trimming took 5 bases from V and 5 from J; bases not matched to a gene: 10. CDR1 and CDR2 (germline): SGHTA, FQGNSA. The CDR3 runs to 16 residues. CDR3 residues: CASSSSGRAVTETQYF. CDR3 coding DNA: TGTGCCAGCAGCAGTAGCGGGAGGGCCGTTACGGAGACCCAGTACTTC.

The sample holds many counts of this clonotype. The chain employs TRBV6-1 and TRBJ1-5; D is uncertain. Germline lookup yields CDR1 MNHNS and CDR2 SASEGT. V lost 0 bases, J lost 10 bases, and 10 bases lay in between. This CDR3 spans 13 amino acids. The CDR3 coding sequence is TGTGCCAGCAGTGAAGCCCGGGATGGCCCCCAGCATTTT. Protein sequence: CASSEARDGPQHF.

As concerns this clonotype: A much larger clone differs from this one at a single base, so this may be a read error. This sequence joins TRBV5-5 and TRBJ2-7; no firm D call. The CDR3 runs 14 residues. Germline values: CDR1 SGHKS, CDR2 YYEKEE (reference sequence). The CDR3 nucleotides read TGTGCCAACAGCTTGCTCCAGTACACCTACGAGCAGTACTTC. This gives the protein CANSLLQYTYEQYF.

V gene TRBV6-1 combines with J gene TRBJ2-6; TRBD1 aligns across 9 bases. The CDR3 is 19 amino acids. CDR1 is MNHNS, CDR2 SASEGT, per germline. The junction had 16 bases not matched to a gene; V was cut back by 10 bases and J by 0 bases. The chain's CDR3 is CATQASGTGPFSGANVLTF. The CDR3 DNA is TGTGCCACCCAGGCGTCCGGGACAGGGCCCTTCTCTGGGGCCAACGTCCTGACTTTC.

This clonotype was seen many times. The chain joins TRBV7-2 to TRBJ1-6; D uncertain. CDR1 is SGHTA and CDR2 is FQGNSA in the germline V gene. V was cut by 7 bases and J by 15 bases, with 16 bases left in between. The CDR3 spans 12 residues. The CDR3 protein is CASTLIGGLLHF. In DNA form, the CDR3 reads TGTGCCAGCACCCTGATAGGAGGTCTCCTCCACTTT. Supplemented by reference TRBV7-2 and TRBJ1-6, the full variable domain reads GAGVSQSPSNKVTEKGKDVELRCDPISGHTALYWYRQSLGQGLEFLIYFQGNSAPDKSGLPSDRFSAERTGGSVSTLTIQRTQQEDSAVYLCASTLIGGLLHFGNGTRLTVT.

Points on this clonotype: Relative to the germline gene, one junction end is altered; a read error may explain this. V gene TRBV10-3 combines with J gene TRBJ1-2, with 7 bases that match TRBD1. Germline V lookup: CDR1 ENHRY, CDR2 SYGVKD. The CDR3 is made up of 14 amino acids. The CDR3 nucleotides are TGTGTCATCAGCGAGTCGAGGGGGCCGTATGGCTACACCTTC. As protein: CVISESRGPYGYTF.

In this sample, this clonotype turned up many times. This chain links TRBV14 with TRBJ1-2, with 10 nucleotides matching TRBD1. The CDR3 spans 16 residues. Germline V gene sequence: CDR1 SGHDN, CDR2 FVKESK. V dropped 4 bases and J dropped 6; count of bases not matched to a gene: 11. The CDR3 coding sequence is TGTGCCAGCAGCCTCGACAGGGGGCCTTCAAGAAATGGCTACACCTTC. Encoded protein: CASSLDRGPSRNGYTF.

This clonotype was counted between two and nine times. This chain connects TRBV7-2 to TRBJ2-7, with D possibly matching TRBD1 (6 bases). This CDR3 is 15 amino acids long. Germline loops: CDR1 SGHTA, CDR2 FQGNSA. V shed 7 bases and J shed 5 bases, with 21 bases lying between them. The CDR3 sequence is CASILGQPLSDEQYF. The CDR3 nucleotides are TGTGCCAGCATTTTAGGACAGCCCCTATCCGACGAGCAGTACTTC.

Many counts were recorded for this clonotype. The chain has TRBV6-6 and TRBJ1-2; maybe TRBD1 (6 bases). Trimming left V 2 bases short and J 8 bases short, with 18 bases between. The CDR3 has 15 amino acids. CDR1 is MNHNY, CDR2 SVGAGI, per germline (reference sequence). For the CDR3, the DNA is TGTGCCAGCAGTTACCCCGGGGGCAGGGACGAGGGCTACACCTTC. Protein sequence: CASSYPGGRDEGYTF.

The chain joins TRBV19 to TRBJ1-3; D not certain. This CDR3 comprises 14 residues. The germline V gene has CDR1 LNHDA and CDR2 SQIVND (reference sequence). V was cut by 7 bases and J by 0 bases, with 10 bases left in between. This CDR3 is CASNFGSSGNTIYF. The DNA for the CDR3 is TGTGCCAGTAATTTCGGGAGCTCTGGAAACACCATATATTTT.

This clonotype occurred many times. The chain joins TRBV19 to TRBJ1-6, with D maybe TRBD1 (6 bases). CDR3 length equals 16 residues. CDR1 and CDR2 (germline): LNHDA, SQIVND (reference sequence). Trimming took 6 bases from V and 9 from J, leaving 21 bases between them. CDR3 sequence reads: CASRSWDKDLSSPLHF. DNA for the CDR3: TGTGCCAGTAGGTCCTGGGACAAAGATTTGAGTTCACCCCTCCACTTT.

Details on this clonotype: The junction does not match germline at one end; this may be a read error. The chain couples TRBV5-1 to TRBJ2-7; 9 bases are shared with TRBD1. Germline CDR1 reads SGHRS; CDR2 reads YFSETQ. CDR3 length equals 16 residues. In DNA, the CDR3 is TGCGCCCGCAGCATACGAGGACAGGGGAGGACCTACGAGCAGTACTTC. The encoded protein is CARSIRGQGRTYEQYF.

This clonotype has a handful of counts. V and J are TRBV7-3 and TRBJ1-2; 7 positions agree with TRBD1. CDR3 length equals 15 residues. The germline gives CDR1 SGHTA, CDR2 FQGTGA. With V trimmed by 6 bases and J by 6 bases, 13 bases remained unmatched. Written as DNA, the CDR3 is TGTGCCAGCAGTCCCCACCCGGGAGGGGGCAATGGCTACACCTTC. It translates to CASSPHPGGGNGYTF.

This sequence joins TRBV15 and TRBJ2-7; tentative D call: TRBD1 (5 bases). Looked up from germline, CDR1 is LNHNV and CDR2 is YYDKDF (reference sequence). The CDR3 totals 15 residues. V was cut by 3 bases and J by 5 bases, with 17 bases left in between. The CDR3 loop reads CATSSALDSENEQYF. Here the CDR3 DNA reads TGTGCCACCAGCAGCGCACTCGACAGTGAGAACGAGCAGTACTTC.

This clonotype came up many times. The gene calls are TRBV19 and TRBJ1-2; D is uncertain. Germline-derived CDR1 and CDR2 are LNHDA and SQIVND (reference sequence). The ends were cut back, 3 bases at V and 2 bases at J, with 13 bases in the middle. This CDR3 is built from 15 residues. CDR3 amino acids: CASSMSSSGNYGYTF. CDR3 bases: TGTGCCAGTAGTATGAGTTCCTCGGGGAACTATGGCTACACCTTC.

The chain joins TRBV19 to TRBJ1-4, with 9 bases lining up with TRBD1. The J segment lost 6 bases and the V segment lost 6 bases, leaving 2 bases of the junction unmatched. The germline gives CDR1 LNHDA, CDR2 SQIVND (reference sequence). The length of the CDR3 is 13 residues. The CDR3 bases are TGTGCCAGTAGAGGGGACAGGGATGAAAAACTGTTTTTT. It is translated as CASRGDRDEKLFF.

This clonotype was observed once. This chain uses TRBV29-1 with TRBJ2-7; D remains unclear. The V gene lost 1 base and the J gene lost 3 bases, with 10 bases spanning the gap. This CDR3 has 13 amino acids. In germline, CDR1 is SQVTM, CDR2 ANQGSEA. The CDR3 sequence is CSVEGVGLYEQYF. The CDR3 DNA sequence: TGCAGCGTTGAAGGGGTGGGCCTCTACGAGCAGTACTTC.

There are a few counts of this clonotype. This chain links TRBV14 with TRBJ2-7; 9 positions agree with TRBD1. There are 14 residues in the CDR3. Germline V gene sequence: CDR1 SGHDN, CDR2 FVKESK. With V trimmed by 4 bases and J by 7 bases, 8 bases remained unmatched. This chain's CDR3 is CASSRWDRAGEQYF. Here the CDR3 DNA reads TGTGCCAGCAGCCGCTGGGACAGGGCCGGAGAGCAGTACTTC.

This clonotype was recorded many times. The chain has TRBV24-1 and TRBJ2-3, with D uncertain. The CDR3 covers 14 residues. Between the trimmed V and J ends, which lost 5 bases and 1 base, there was a span of 9 bases. Germline V gives CDR1 KGHDR, CDR2 SFDVKD. DNA of the CDR3: TGTGCCACCAGTGGAAATCACCGCACAGATACGCAGTATTTT. Translation gives CATSGNHRTDTQYF.

This clonotype was seen a handful of times. The rearrangement links TRBV27 to TRBJ1-6; D unclear. Germline V gives CDR1 MNHEY, CDR2 SMNVEV (reference sequence). Trimming pared 2 bases from V and 7 bases from J, leaving 9 bases between. This CDR3 contains 14 residues. CDR3 sequence (DNA): TGTGCCAGCAGTTTAGCGGACGGAAATTCACCCCTCCACTTT. It encodes CASSLADGNSPLHF.

The rearrangement uses TRBV10-3 and TRBJ1-6; 8 bases are a match to TRBD1. The ends lost 4 bases at V and 7 bases at J; junction bases unmatched: 9. The CDR3 extends over 16 amino acids. Germline V gene data show CDR1 as ENHRY and CDR2 as SYGVKD. The CDR3 DNA sequence: TGTGCCATCAGTGCTAGAGAGGACAGGGTGAATTCACCCCTCCACTTT. This encodes CAISAREDRVNSPLHF.

The table lists this clonotype with many counts. This sequence joins TRBV29-1 and TRBJ2-5, with TRBD1 as a possible D gene (6 bases). The V end was cut by 7 bases, the J end by 2 bases, with 14 bases between. The CDR3 has 13 amino acids. CDR1 and CDR2 (germline): SQVTM, ANQGSEA. CDR3 in amino acids: CSAIQGSQETQYF. The CDR3 nucleotides read TGCAGCGCTATACAGGGATCTCAAGAGACCCAGTACTTC.

In this sample, this clonotype turned up a few times. This may be a read error: a much more frequent sequence differs by one nucleotide. The J gene is TRBJ1-3, the V gene TRBV7-8; D not certain. Trimming shortened V by 6 bases and J by 0 bases, and 9 bases separated the two germline ends. The CDR3 totals 14 residues. Germline CDR1 is SGHVS and CDR2 is FQNEAQ. The CDR3 here is CASSAECSGNTIYF. The CDR3 coding sequence is TGTGCCAGCAGTGCGGAGTGCTCTGGAAACACCATATATTTT.

At least ten counts were recorded for this clonotype. The V and J genes are TRBV12-3 or TRBV12-4 and TRBJ1-1; maybe TRBD1 (6 bases). The V and J ends lost 4 bases and 8 bases respectively, with 11 bases between them. This CDR3 has 12 residues. For the CDR3, the DNA is TGTGCCAGCAGTTCGAACAGGGACGAAGCTTTCTTT. Translation gives CASSSNRDEAFF.

Comment on this clonotype: Likely a read error: the CDR3 ends without its conserved phenylalanine or tryptophan. The chain recombines TRBV15 with TRBJ1-1; perhaps TRBD1 as D (5 bases). Germline V gives CDR1 LNHNV, CDR2 YYDKDF (reference sequence). CDR3 size: 13 residues. The CDR3 protein is CATIRDGGTEAFY. Written as DNA, the CDR3 is TGTGCCACCATCAGAGATGGGGGTACTGAAGCTTTCTAT.

Regarding this clonotype: This may be a read error, as it is one base from a much larger clone. The J gene is TRBJ2-5, the V gene TRBV19, with D possibly being TRBD1 (6 bases). V lost 7 bases, J lost 7 bases, and 13 bases lay in between. CDR1 LNHDA and CDR2 SQIVND come from the germline V gene (reference sequence). The CDR3 sequence is 12 residues long. CDR3 coding DNA: TGTGCCAGTACAGGGGCACCAGGGACCCAGTACTTC. Its translation: CASTGAPGTQYF.

This clonotype has at least ten counts. The chain is built from TRBV20-1 and TRBJ1-4, with D unresolved. The CDR3 covers 13 residues. CDR1 and CDR2 from the germline V gene are DFQATT and SNEGSKA (reference sequence). V was trimmed by 2 bases and J by 5 bases, leaving 9 bases between them. CDR3 DNA: TGCAGTGCTAGAAAACCGGGGAATGAAAAACTGTTTTTT. It specifies CSARKPGNEKLFF.

This clonotype has a count of ten or more. V gene TRBV20-1 combines with J gene TRBJ1-1; D may be TRBD1 (5 bases). V was trimmed by 4 bases and J by 10 bases, leaving 19 bases between them. Germline-derived CDR1 and CDR2 are DFQATT and SNEGSKA (reference sequence). This CDR3 spans 13 amino acids. The chain's CDR3 is CSANPGGRGGAFF. Here the CDR3 DNA reads TGCAGTGCTAATCCCGGTGGCCGGGGGGGAGCTTTCTTT.

As concerns this clonotype: A much larger clone differs by one base, so this may be a read error. The chain couples TRBV11-2 to TRBJ2-7; D may be TRBD2 (6 bases). The CDR3 loop spans 14 amino acids. CDR1 is SGHAT, CDR2 FQNNGV, per germline. In DNA form, the CDR3 reads TGTGCCAGCGGCTTTTTAGTCGGGAGTTTCGAGCAGTACTTC. Amino acid sequence: CASGFLVGSFEQYF. The complete variable domain, with remaining parts taken from reference TRBV11-2 and TRBJ2-7, reads EAGVAQSPRYKIIEKRQSVAFWCNPISGHATLYWYQQILGQGPKLLIQFQNNGVVDDSQLPKDRFSAERLKGVDSTLKIQPAKLEDSAVYLCASGFLVGSFEQYFGPGTRLTVT.

The chain joins TRBV25-1 to TRBJ2-2; D not resolved. V was shortened by 5 bases and J by 1 base, with 17 bases between the two germline ends. From germline, CDR1 is MGHDK and CDR2 SYGVNS. The CDR3 consists of 17 residues. The CDR3 spells CASSPWTPNKNTGELFF. CDR3 bases: TGTGCCAGCAGTCCCTGGACCCCGAATAAGAACACCGGGGAGCTGTTTTTT.

This clonotype was counted only a few times. This chain links TRBV3-1 with TRBJ2-5; D is unclear. The CDR3 runs 14 residues. The germline V and J ends were trimmed by 7 bases and 2 bases, with 14 bases remaining between them. The germline gives CDR1 LGHDT, CDR2 YNNKEL (reference sequence). The CDR3 loop is CASTANIVQETQYF. The CDR3 nucleotides read TGTGCCAGCACCGCCAATATAGTTCAAGAGACCCAGTACTTC.

Details on this clonotype: This may arise from a read error, as a much more abundant clone is one base away. This chain links TRBV24-1 with TRBJ2-2; 8 bases line up with TRBD1. The V and J ends lost 5 bases and 5 bases, in that order; junction bases with no gene match: 9. Per the germline V gene, CDR1 is KGHDR and CDR2 is SFDVKD. The CDR3 runs to 16 residues. DNA for the CDR3: TGTGCCACCAGTGCTCCGACAGGGGCGGGAACCGGGGAGCTGTTTTTT. Encoded protein: CATSAPTGAGTGELFF.